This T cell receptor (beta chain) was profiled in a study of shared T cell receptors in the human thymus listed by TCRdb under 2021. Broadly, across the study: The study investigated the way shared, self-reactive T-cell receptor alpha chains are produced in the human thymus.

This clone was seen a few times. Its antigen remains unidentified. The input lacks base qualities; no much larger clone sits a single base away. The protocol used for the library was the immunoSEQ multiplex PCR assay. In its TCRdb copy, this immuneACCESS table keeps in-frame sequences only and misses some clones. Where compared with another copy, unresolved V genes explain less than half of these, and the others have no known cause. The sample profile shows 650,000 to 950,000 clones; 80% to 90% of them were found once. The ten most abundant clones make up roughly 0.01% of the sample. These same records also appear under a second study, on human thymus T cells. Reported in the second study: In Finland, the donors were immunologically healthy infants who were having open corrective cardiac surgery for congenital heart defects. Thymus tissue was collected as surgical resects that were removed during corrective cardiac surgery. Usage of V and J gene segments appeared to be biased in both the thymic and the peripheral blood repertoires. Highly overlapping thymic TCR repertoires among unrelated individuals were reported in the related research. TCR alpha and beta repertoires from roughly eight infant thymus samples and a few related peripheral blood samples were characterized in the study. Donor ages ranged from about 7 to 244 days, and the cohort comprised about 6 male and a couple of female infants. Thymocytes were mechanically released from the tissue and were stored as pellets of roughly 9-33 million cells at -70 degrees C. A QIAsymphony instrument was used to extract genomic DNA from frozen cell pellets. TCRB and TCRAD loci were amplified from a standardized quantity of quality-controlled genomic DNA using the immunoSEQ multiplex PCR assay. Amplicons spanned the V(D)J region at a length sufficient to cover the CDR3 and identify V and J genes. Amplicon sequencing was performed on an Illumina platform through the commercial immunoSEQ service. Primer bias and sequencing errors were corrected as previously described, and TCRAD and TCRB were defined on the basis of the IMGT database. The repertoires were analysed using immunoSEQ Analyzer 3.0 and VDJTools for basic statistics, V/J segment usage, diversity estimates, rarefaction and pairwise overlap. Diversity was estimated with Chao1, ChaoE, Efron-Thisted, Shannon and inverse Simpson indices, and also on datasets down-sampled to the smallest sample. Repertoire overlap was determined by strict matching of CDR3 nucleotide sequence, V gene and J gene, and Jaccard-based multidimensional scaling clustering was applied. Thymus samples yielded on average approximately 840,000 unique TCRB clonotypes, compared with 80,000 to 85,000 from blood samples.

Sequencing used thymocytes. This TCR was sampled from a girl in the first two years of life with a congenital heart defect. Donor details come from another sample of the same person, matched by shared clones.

The CDR3 sequence is CASSQGSRGYGYTF. The nucleotide sequence reads TGCGCCAGCAGCCAAGGGTCTCGAGGCTATGGCTACACCTTC. The chain uses TRBV4-3 and TRBJ1-2, with no reliable assignment of the D segment. The V and J ends are trimmed by 1 base and 4 bases, leaving 10 bases between them. The CDR3 contains 14 residues, cysteine and phenylalanine counted. Kept here is only the CDR3 DNA, which spans 42 bases and is read in frame from base 1. CDR1 and CDR2 are drawn from the germline V gene: LGHNA, YSLEER.